The 27 T cell receptor beta chains below all came from one sample that was sequenced in a study of cytomegalovirus exposure and HLA in healthy donors. The PCR ran on 60 Vbeta and 13 Jbeta primers. The protocol was immunoSEQ multiplex PCR, while the TCRdb copy is restricted to in-frame clones and leaves out a portion. The data contain about 130,000 clones, around 74% of them singletons. The sample comprised PBMCs. These receptors were taken from a middle-aged man in good health and CMV-seropositive.

The V and J genes are TRBV25-1 and TRBJ2-3; D ambiguous. Trimming took 3 bases from V and 8 from J, leaving 18 bases between them. CDR3 length: 15 residues. Germline CDR1 MGHDK, CDR2 SYGVNS. The CDR3, as DNA: TGTGCCAGCAGTGATGGCGTCAATTCACGGGTTACGCAGTATTTT. This translates into CASSDGVNSRVTQYF.

This sequence joins TRBV9 and TRBJ1-6, with D possibly being TRBD1 (5 bases). The CDR3 has 16 residues. CDR1 SGDLS and CDR2 YYNGEE come from the germline V gene. V lost 4 bases and J lost 8, with 19 bases in between. CDR3 nucleotide sequence: TGTGCCAGCAGCCCCCGGGGGGATAGGAACTATTCACCCCTCCACTTT. Amino acid sequence: CASSPRGDRNYSPLHF.

The chain uses TRBV28 and TRBJ2-7, with 9 bases matching TRBD1. The CDR3 spans 13 residues. Germline CDR1 MDHEN, CDR2 SYDVKM. With V trimmed by 5 bases and J by 3 bases, 2 bases remained unmatched. CDR3: CASSPGQGYEQYF. The CDR3 region has the DNA TGTGCCAGCAGTCCGGGACAGGGCTACGAGCAGTACTTC.

This sequence joins TRBV7-2 and TRBJ1-1; 7 bases align to TRBD1. The length of the CDR3 is 15 residues. Germline values: CDR1 SGHTA, CDR2 FQGNSA. V lost 3 bases and J lost 1; bases outside the gene matches: 5. The CDR3: CASSLSGGSNTEAFF. CDR3 DNA: TGTGCCAGCAGCTTGTCAGGGGGGTCGAACACTGAAGCTTTCTTT. Combining the CDR3 with reference TRBV7-2 and TRBJ1-1 gives the whole variable domain GAGVSQSPSNKVTEKGKDVELRCDPISGHTALYWYRQSLGQGLEFLIYFQGNSAPDKSGLPSDRFSAERTGGSVSTLTIQRTQQEDSAVYLCASSLSGGSNTEAFFGQGTRLTVV.

This chain connects TRBV28 to TRBJ1-2; D is ambiguous. The length of the CDR3 is 13 residues. The V end was cut by 2 bases, the J end by 13 bases, with 17 bases between. In germline, CDR1 is MDHEN, CDR2 SYDVKM. CDR3 nucleotides: TGTGCCAGCAGTTTAGGAGGCCGCGCCGCAGGCACCTTC. Translating gives CASSLGGRAAGTF.

The chain links TRBV10-3 to TRBJ2-7, with D perhaps TRBD1 (6 bases). The CDR3 is 12 amino acids. Germline CDR1 reads ENHRY; CDR2 reads SYGVKD. V lost 10 bases, J lost 2 bases, and 12 bases lay in between. The CDR3 is CATRTAAYEQYF. The CDR3 coding sequence is TGTGCCACCCGGACAGCGGCCTACGAGCAGTACTTC.

V is TRBV10-3 and J is TRBJ2-5; D gene ambiguous. The CDR3 length is 11 residues. V lost 10 bases to trimming and J lost 4 bases, with 10 bases between them. Germline values: CDR1 ENHRY, CDR2 SYGVKD. CDR3 in amino acids: CATSPGETQYF. The CDR3 bases are TGTGCCACCTCTCCCGGAGAGACCCAGTACTTC.

V is TRBV7-6 and J is TRBJ2-7, with 9 bases lining up with TRBD2. After removal of 6 bases from V and 5 bases from J, the junction contained 11 bases not matched to a gene. CDR1 and CDR2 (germline): SGHVS, FNYEAQ. This CDR3 region has 15 residues. In nucleotides, the CDR3 is TGTGCCAGCAGTCCGACCGGGACTAGCTTCCACGAGCAGTACTTC. The encoded protein is CASSPTGTSFHEQYF.

This clone was recorded once. Other DNA sequences in the same sample also yield this CDR3. The V gene is TRBV5-1, the J gene TRBJ2-5, with TRBD2 as a possible D gene (6 bases). V lost 4 bases, J lost 2 bases, and 15 bases lay in between. The CDR3 loop spans 15 amino acids. Germline V CDR1 and CDR2: SGHRS, YFSETQ. The CDR3 coding sequence is TGCGCCAGCAGCCCTGGACTGGCGGGACAAGAGACCCAGTACTTC. Its translation is CASSPGLAGQETQYF.

The gene calls are TRBV2 and TRBJ2-7, with a tentative D call TRBD2 (5 bases). V was shortened by 7 bases and J by 4 bases, with 11 bases between the two germline ends. The CDR3 consists of 12 residues. Germline values: CDR1 SNHLY, CDR2 FYNNEI. In nucleotides, the CDR3 is TGTGCCAGCATGAGGACGGGATACGAGCAGTACTTC. Translation gives CASMRTGYEQYF.

This clone came up once. The chain links TRBV28 to TRBJ2-7, with D perhaps matching TRBD2 (6 bases). V lost 3 bases and J lost 4, with 16 bases in between. CDR1 and CDR2 (germline): MDHEN, SYDVKM. The CDR3 has 15 amino acids. The CDR3 here is CASSFIGGGVYEQYF. The CDR3 DNA reads as TGTGCCAGCAGTTTTATAGGTGGAGGGGTTTACGAGCAGTACTTC. The entire variable domain, with the rest obtained from reference TRBV28 and TRBJ2-7, is as follows: DVKVTQSSRYLVKRTGEKVFLECVQDMDHENMFWYRQDPGLGLRLIYFSYDVKMKEKGDIPEGYSVSREKKERFSLILESASTNQTSMYLCASSFIGGGVYEQYFGPGTRLTVT.

The chain has TRBV2 and TRBJ2-7; 12 positions match TRBD1. Trimming at V came to 5 bases and at J to 9 bases, leaving 14 bases not matched to a gene. The CDR3 runs to 16 residues. Per the germline V gene, CDR1 is SNHLY and CDR2 is FYNNEI. CDR3 residues: CASSRSRDRGQRGQYF. The CDR3 DNA is TGTGCCAGCAGTAGAAGCCGGGACAGGGGGCAAAGGGGGCAGTACTTC.

This clone has just a few counts. The V gene is TRBV12-5, the J gene TRBJ2-3; 12 nucleotides line up with TRBD2. The germline CDR1 and CDR2 sequences are LGHNT and FRNRAP. The CDR3 runs to 17 residues. V lost 4 bases and J lost 7; bases outside the gene matches: 12. CDR3 DNA: TGTGCTAGTGGTTGGGGAACTAGCGGGGGGCCCCAGAATACGCAGTATTTT. The encoded protein is CASGWGTSGGPQNTQYF.

In DNA, the CDR3 is TGTGCCAGCAGTAGGGACAGGAGCTCCTACGAGCAGTACTTC. Protein product: CASSRDRSSYEQYF. V is TRBV6-4 and J is TRBJ2-7; TRBD1 aligns across 8 bases. The CDR3 length is 14 residues. The V segment lost 5 bases and the J segment 0 bases; nucleotides outside the gene matches: 3. The germline V gene has CDR1 MRHNA and CDR2 SNTAGT.

The V gene is TRBV28, the J gene TRBJ1-1, with unresolved D. This CDR3 has 11 amino acids. Per the germline V gene, CDR1 is MDHEN and CDR2 is SYDVKM. V lost 3 bases, J lost 5 bases, and 4 bases lay in between. As DNA, the CDR3 is TGTGCCAGCAGTTTGACTACTGAAGCTTTCTTT. It encodes CASSLTTEAFF.

This rearrangement joins TRBV9 to TRBJ2-7; TRBD1 agrees at 9 bases. Germline V CDR1 and CDR2: SGDLS, YYNGEE. V lost 0 bases, J lost 7 bases, and 8 bases stayed unmatched. The CDR3 spans 15 residues. This CDR3 reads CASSVASQGAGEQYF. The DNA for the CDR3 is TGTGCCAGCAGCGTAGCCTCACAGGGGGCAGGGGAGCAGTACTTC.

The V and J genes are TRBV2 and TRBJ2-3, with D perhaps TRBD2 (6 bases). The CDR3 runs 15 residues. Trimming cost V 4 bases and J 2 bases, with 13 bases left between them. Germline loops: CDR1 SNHLY, CDR2 FYNNEI. CDR3 amino acids: CASSGRELHTDTQYF. The CDR3 region has the DNA TGTGCCAGCAGTGGGAGGGAGCTTCACACAGATACGCAGTATTTT. The variable domain in full, with the rest retrieved from reference TRBV2 and TRBJ2-3, is EPEVTQTPSHQVTQMGQEVILRCVPISNHLYFYWYRQILGQKVEFLVSFYNNEISEKSEIFDDQFSVERPDGSNFTLKIRSTKLEDSAMYFCASSGRELHTDTQYFGPGTRLTVL.

The V and J genes are TRBV18 and TRBJ1-5; 10 bases align to TRBD1. The CDR3 loop spans 13 amino acids. V lost 5 bases, J lost 6 bases, and 1 base stayed unmatched. CDR1 and CDR2 (germline): KGHSH, LQKENI. The CDR3 loop is CASSGDRGQPQHF. CDR3 in DNA: TGTGCCAGCTCAGGGGACAGGGGTCAGCCCCAGCATTTT. Using reference TRBV18 and TRBJ1-5 for the parts outside the CDR3, the full variable domain is NAGVMQNPRHLVRRRGQEARLRCSPMKGHSHVYWYRQLPEEGLKFMVYLQKENIIDESGMPKERFSAEFPKEGPSILRIQQVVRGDSAAYFCASSGDRGQPQHFGDGTRLSIL.

The chain joins TRBV2 to TRBJ2-7; D is perhaps TRBD2 (5 bases). Germline CDR1 is SNHLY and CDR2 is FYNNEI. V gave up 2 bases and J gave up 3 bases, with 14 bases separating them. The CDR3 consists of 15 residues. The CDR3 DNA sequence: TGTGCCAGCAGTGAAACAGCGGTGGGTTTCTACGAGCAGTACTTC. Encoded protein: CASSETAVGFYEQYF.

This chain joins TRBV18 and TRBJ2-5; 8 nucleotides align to TRBD1. CDR1 and CDR2 (germline): KGHSH, LQKENI. The CDR3 is 14 residues long. J gave up 2 bases and V 5 bases, and 4 bases lay outside the gene matches. The CDR3 reads CASSSRQGQETQYF. The CDR3 bases are TGTGCCAGCTCATCTCGACAGGGGCAAGAGACCCAGTACTTC.

The chain is built from TRBV9 and TRBJ2-1; possibly TRBD2 for D (5 bases). Germline V gene sequence: CDR1 SGDLS, CDR2 YYNGEE. The CDR3 runs 15 residues. V was clipped by 0 bases and J by 4 bases, with 11 bases between them. The CDR3 sequence is CASSVGASWYNEQFF. The CDR3 coding sequence is TGTGCCAGCAGCGTAGGTGCTAGCTGGTACAATGAGCAGTTCTTC.

V gene TRBV5-1 combines with J gene TRBJ1-2; D not certain. The germline V gene encodes CDR1 SGHRS and CDR2 YFSETQ. This CDR3 has 13 amino acids. V dropped 4 bases and J dropped 7 bases, with 14 bases sitting between them. CDR3 nucleotides: TGCGCCAGCAGCCTCCGGACTGGGGTTGGCTACACCTTC. Translating gives CASSLRTGVGYTF.

The chain couples TRBV2 to TRBJ2-3, with 7 bases matching TRBD1. Germline values: CDR1 SNHLY, CDR2 FYNNEI. V was clipped by 8 bases and J by 3 bases; unmatched bases: 8. The CDR3 sequence is 14 residues long. CDR3 amino acids: CASWGQGETDTQYF. The CDR3 nucleotides are TGTGCCAGCTGGGGTCAGGGGGAGACAGATACGCAGTATTTT.

In its sample, this clone ranks as medium-sized. The gene calls are TRBV15 and TRBJ1-4; tentative D call: TRBD1 (6 bases). The CDR3 has 14 amino acids. Per the germline V gene, CDR1 is LNHNV and CDR2 is YYDKDF (reference sequence). Trimming removed 4 bases from V and 3 bases from J, with 9 bases in between. CDR3 DNA sequence: TGTGCCACCAGCAAACAGGGTTCTAATGAAAAACTGTTTTTT. Encoded protein: CATSKQGSNEKLFF. Drawing the rest from reference TRBV15 and TRBJ1-4, the complete variable domain is DAMVIQNPRYQVTQFGKPVTLSCSQTLNHNVMYWYQQKSSQAPKLLFHYYDKDFNNEADTPDNFQSRRPNTSFCFLDIRSPGLGDTAMYLCATSKQGSNEKLFFGSGTQLSVL.

This chain joins TRBV7-7 and TRBJ1-1; the D is unclear. The CDR3 length is 13 residues. V was cut by 1 base and J by 8 bases, with 11 bases left in between. Germline loops: CDR1 SSHAT, CDR2 FNYEAQ (reference sequence). CDR3 amino acids: CASSLVLDAEAFF. For the CDR3, the DNA is TGTGCCAGCAGCTTAGTCCTCGATGCGGAAGCTTTCTTT.

The sample holds a few counts of this clone. DNA of the CDR3: TGTGCTAGTGGTTTGCCCCGAAAGACAGGACAGAACACTGAAGCTTTCTTT. As protein: CASGLPRKTGQNTEAFF. The V and J genes are TRBV12-5 and TRBJ1-1, with D possibly being TRBD1 (6 bases). Germline V gene lookup returns CDR1 LGHNT and CDR2 FRNRAP. The CDR3 consists of 17 residues. The V and J ends lost 2 bases and 1 base respectively, with 17 bases between them.

The chain carries TRBV5-1 and TRBJ2-7, with D possibly being TRBD1 (6 bases). Deletions cut 0 bases from V and 3 bases from J, with 13 bases between. The CDR3 covers 15 residues. The germline V gene has CDR1 SGHRS and CDR2 YFSETQ. The CDR3 sequence: CASSLEQGPNYEQYF. The CDR3 nucleotides are TGCGCCAGCAGCTTGGAACAGGGACCCAACTACGAGCAGTACTTC. Combining the CDR3 with reference TRBV5-1 and TRBJ2-7 gives the whole variable domain KAGVTQTPRYLIKTRGQQVTLSCSPISGHRSVSWYQQTPGQGLQFLFEYFSETQRNKGNFPGRFSGRQFSNSRSEMNVSTLELGDSALYLCASSLEQGPNYEQYFGPGTRLTVT.